This passage covers 26 T cell receptor beta chains from one sample sequenced in a study of cytomegalovirus exposure and HLA in healthy donors (dated by TCRdb to the late 2010s). Library preparation employed the immunoSEQ multiplex PCR assay. For the multiplex PCR, a mixture combining 60 forward primers for TCR Vbeta segments and 13 reverse primers for TCR Jbeta segments was used. TCRdb carries this immuneACCESS record with in-frame sequences only. Its versions omit some clonotypes, under half of them owing to an unresolved V gene in the studies checked, with the rest unexplained. Recorded for this sample are about 150,000 clones; less than 85% of them occurred a single time. The top ten hold roughly 1.9% of the sample. The sample comprised PBMCs. These receptors were taken from a man in his forties in good health and CMV-seronegative.

The chain has TRBV19 and TRBJ2-5, with 7 bases matching TRBD1. The CDR3 length is 16 residues. Looked up from germline, CDR1 is LNHDA and CDR2 is SQIVND (reference sequence). V lost 2 bases and J lost 4; bases outside the gene matches: 10. The CDR3 coding sequence is TGTGCCAGTAGTATACAGACAGGGACGACCCGAGAGACCCAGTACTTC. Its translation: CASSIQTGTTRETQYF.

The chain combines TRBV5-1 with TRBJ2-1, with TRBD2 identical over 9 bases. Trimming at V came to 4 bases and at J to 5 bases, leaving 10 bases not matched to a gene. Looked up from germline, CDR1 is SGHRS and CDR2 is YFSETQ. The CDR3 runs 16 residues. The CDR3 sequence: CASSPPGAGGNNEQFF. The CDR3 bases are TGCGCCAGCAGCCCCCCTGGGGCGGGGGGGAACAATGAGCAGTTCTTC.

The chain carries TRBV7-2 and TRBJ2-5, with D possibly being TRBD2 (6 bases). The germline gives CDR1 SGHTA, CDR2 FQGNSA. V lost 8 bases and J 6 bases, leaving 19 bases between the germline ends. CDR3 length: 14 amino acids. The chain's CDR3 is CASGAGPALKTQYF. CDR3 in DNA: TGTGCCAGCGGGGCGGGGCCAGCGTTAAAGACCCAGTACTTC.

The chain combines TRBV6-4 with TRBJ2-1, with TRBD1 identical over 8 bases. This CDR3 is built from 14 residues. Germline values: CDR1 MRHNA, CDR2 SNTAGT. J gave up 8 bases and V 0 bases, and 3 bases lay outside the gene matches. The CDR3 loop reads CASSDSPGGYEQFF. DNA for the CDR3: TGTGCCAGCAGTGACTCCCCAGGGGGCTATGAGCAGTTCTTC.

V is TRBV6-1 and J is TRBJ2-5, with D maybe TRBD2 (6 bases). The germline gives CDR1 MNHNS, CDR2 SASEGT. The CDR3 length is 15 residues. V was shortened by 2 bases and J by 5 bases, with 15 bases between the two germline ends. The CDR3 DNA follows: TGTGCCAGCAGTGAAACTGGAGGGCTGAGCGAGACCCAGTACTTC. This translates into CASSETGGLSETQYF.

A few counts support this clone. The chain carries TRBV30 and TRBJ2-1, with 9 bases fitting TRBD1. The germline gives CDR1 GTSNPN, CDR2 SVGIG (reference sequence). This CDR3 is built from 15 residues. The trim removed 5 bases at V and 3 bases at J, leaving 8 bases unmatched. The CDR3: CAWGEGTGFYNEQFF. DNA for the CDR3: TGTGCCTGGGGGGAGGGGACAGGGTTCTACAATGAGCAGTTCTTC.

V usage is TRBV5-4 and J usage is TRBJ2-1; 8 bases fit TRBD2. This CDR3 has 16 residues. The ends lost 4 bases at V and 10 bases at J; junction bases unmatched: 16. Germline values: CDR1 SGHNT, CDR2 YYREEE (reference sequence). As DNA, the CDR3 is TGTGCCAGCAGCCTTGGGGGGCGGGAGGTACAGGGAGAGCAGTTCTTC. Translation: CASSLGGREVQGEQFF.

In DNA, the CDR3 is TGTGCCAGCAGTCCGGGGGACAGGGTGATGGTTGGCTACACCTTC. Translating it yields CASSPGDRVMVGYTF. The chain carries TRBV6-5 and TRBJ1-2; 9 positions match TRBD1. This CDR3 is built from 15 residues. CDR1 MNHEY and CDR2 SVGAGI come from the germline V gene. The ends lost 5 bases at V and 7 bases at J; junction bases unmatched: 11.

V is TRBV5-1 and J is TRBJ2-7; TRBD1 matches at 8 bases. Trimming took 2 bases from V and 7 from J; bases not matched to a gene: 5. The CDR3 contains 13 residues. Germline V gene sequence: CDR1 SGHRS, CDR2 YFSETQ. The CDR3 loop reads CASSFTGGREQYF. CDR3 nucleotides: TGCGCCAGCAGCTTCACAGGGGGGCGGGAGCAGTACTTC.

The chain combines TRBV9 with TRBJ2-3; D unresolved. Trimming cost V 0 bases and J 4 bases, with 6 bases left between them. The CDR3 totals 13 residues. Germline V gene data show CDR1 as SGDLS and CDR2 as YYNGEE. CDR3 DNA: TGTGCCAGCAGCGTAGGGAGAGCAGATACGCAGTATTTT. Protein: CASSVGRADTQYF.

This clone appeared a few times. Here the CDR3 reads CSATTGGITDTQYF. Here the CDR3 DNA reads TGCAGCGCGACGACAGGGGGCATAACAGATACGCAGTATTTT. V gene TRBV29-1 combines with J gene TRBJ2-3, with 10 positions matching TRBD1. CDR1 and CDR2 from the germline V gene are SQVTM and ANQGSEA. J lost 3 bases, V lost 7 bases, and 7 bases had no gene match. CDR3 length equals 14 residues.

The V call is TRBV7-8, the J call TRBJ1-6, with D possibly matching TRBD1 (5 bases). V lost 3 bases and J 8 bases, leaving 8 bases between the germline ends. The V gene's germline CDR1 is SGHVS and CDR2 FQNEAQ. The CDR3 loop spans 13 amino acids. The CDR3 region has the DNA TGTGCCAGCAGCTTGGGGGGGGATTCACCCCTCCACTTT. Amino acid sequence: CASSLGGDSPLHF.

The J gene is TRBJ2-7, the V gene TRBV5-1; D gene unclear. With 2 bases removed from V and 2 bases from J, the gap between germline ends came to 11 bases. Germline lookup yields CDR1 SGHRS and CDR2 YFSETQ. The CDR3 has 14 residues. Here the CDR3 DNA reads TGCGCCAGCAGCTTAGTTGGGCCCGCCTACGAGCAGTACTTC. Its translation: CASSLVGPAYEQYF.

The chain links TRBV5-1 to TRBJ2-3, with D tentatively TRBD2 (7 bases). Trimming cost V 0 bases and J 4 bases, with 12 bases left between them. Germline V gene lookup returns CDR1 SGHRS and CDR2 YFSETQ. The CDR3 covers 15 residues. DNA for the CDR3: TGCGCCAGCAGCTTGGAGGGGGGGCACCCAGATACGCAGTATTTT. Translation: CASSLEGGHPDTQYF. Filled out from reference TRBV5-1 and TRBJ2-3, the complete variable domain reads KAGVTQTPRYLIKTRGQQVTLSCSPISGHRSVSWYQQTPGQGLQFLFEYFSETQRNKGNFPGRFSGRQFSNSRSEMNVSTLELGDSALYLCASSLEGGHPDTQYFGPGTRLTVL.

The rearrangement uses TRBV4-1 and TRBJ2-2; no clear D. The CDR3 is 15 amino acids. In germline, CDR1 is MGHRA, CDR2 YSYEKL. V was trimmed by 3 bases and J by 1 base, leaving 9 bases between them. CDR3 protein: CASSQNTMNTGELFF. CDR3 bases: TGCGCCAGCAGCCAGAATACAATGAACACCGGGGAGCTGTTTTTT.

The chain links TRBV7-9 to TRBJ2-5; 7 bases fit TRBD1. The J call may not be correct, given that the DNA end is closer to TRBJ2-7. Per the germline V gene, CDR1 is SEHNR and CDR2 is FQNEAQ (reference sequence). The CDR3 covers 14 residues. DNA of the CDR3: TGTGCCAGCAGCGATCCGGGACAGTTCTACGAGCAGTACTTC. This encodes CASSDPGQFYEQYF.

J is TRBJ1-2 and V is TRBV28; 7 nucleotides align to TRBD1. This CDR3 has 14 amino acids. CDR1 and CDR2 (germline): MDHEN, SYDVKM. V shed 6 bases and J 2 bases; nucleotides not matched to a gene: 6. CDR3 in DNA: TGTGCCAGCAGGCTCGGACAGGCCAACTATGGCTACACCTTC. Its translation: CASRLGQANYGYTF.

The chain employs TRBV2 and TRBJ2-5; 7 bases agree with TRBD1. Losses at the gene ends were 6 bases for V and 5 bases for J; bases not matched to a gene: 6. CDR1 and CDR2 (germline): SNHLY, FYNNEI. The CDR3 sequence is 13 residues long. CDR3 nucleotides: TGTGCCAGCAGATTAGGGGGCCAGGAGACCCAGTACTTC. It is translated as CASRLGGQETQYF. The full variable domain, in which reference TRBV2 and TRBJ2-5 provide the parts outside the CDR3, is EPEVTQTPSHQVTQMGQEVILRCVPISNHLYFYWYRQILGQKVEFLVSFYNNEISEKSEIFDDQFSVERPDGSNFTLKIRSTKLEDSAMYFCASRLGGQETQYFGPGTRLLVL.

This clone was seen more than once but under ten times. The chain joins TRBV29-1 to TRBJ2-3; 14 nucleotides line up with TRBD2. J lost 4 bases, V lost 4 bases, and 1 base had no gene match. Germline lookup yields CDR1 SQVTM and CDR2 ANQGSEA. This CDR3 contains 14 residues. DNA for the CDR3: TGCAGCGTTGCGGGACTAGCGGGAGCAGATACGCAGTATTTT. It codes for CSVAGLAGADTQYF.

The J gene is TRBJ2-7, the V gene TRBV6-6; 7 nucleotides match TRBD2. Per germline, CDR1 MNHNY and CDR2 SVGAGI (reference sequence). The CDR3 extends over 16 amino acids. J was trimmed by 2 bases and V by 0 bases; bases with no gene match: 7. CDR3 sequence (DNA): TGTGCCAGCAGTTACTCAGGCGGGAGAGGGACCTACGAGCAGTACTTC. It translates to CASSYSGGRGTYEQYF.

The rearrangement uses TRBV4-1 and TRBJ2-1; 8 bases match TRBD1. V lost 4 bases, J lost 9 bases, and 11 bases stayed unmatched. The germline CDR1 and CDR2 sequences are MGHRA and YSYEKL. This CDR3 region has 15 residues. The CDR3 loop is CASSLGQGGGSEQFF. CDR3 sequence (DNA): TGCGCCAGCAGCCTTGGACAGGGAGGAGGTAGTGAGCAGTTCTTC.

The gene calls are TRBV4-1 and TRBJ2-1, with 12 positions matching TRBD2. Trimming cost V 1 base and J 5 bases; bases outside gene matches: 6. The germline gives CDR1 MGHRA, CDR2 YSYEKL. The CDR3 is 17 amino acids. As DNA, the CDR3 is TGCGCCAGCAGCCAAGCCGGACTAGCGGGAAACGACAATGAGCAGTTCTTC. Its protein is CASSQAGLAGNDNEQFF.

A single count supports this clone. The chain uses TRBV7-9 and TRBJ2-3, with D unresolved. Per the germline V gene, CDR1 is SEHNR and CDR2 is FQNEAQ (reference sequence). This CDR3 contains 16 residues. The V end was cut by 0 bases, the J end by 0 bases, with 10 bases between. CDR3 region: CASSLALGGSTDTQYF. The CDR3 DNA is TGTGCCAGCAGCTTAGCGCTAGGCGGAAGCACAGATACGCAGTATTTT.

This chain links TRBV6-1 with TRBJ2-7; the D gene is possibly TRBD1 (6 bases). The CDR3 extends over 13 amino acids. Germline CDR1 MNHNS, CDR2 SASEGT. Trimming took off 10 bases at V and 2 bases at J, with 15 bases between the two ends. The CDR3 loop reads CANARDTAYEQYF. CDR3 nucleotide sequence: TGTGCCAACGCCAGGGACACGGCCTACGAGCAGTACTTC.

The V gene is TRBV7-9, the J gene TRBJ1-6; perhaps TRBD1 as D (6 bases). V shed 6 bases and J shed 2 bases, with 17 bases lying between them. CDR3 size: 17 residues. Germline V CDR1 and CDR2: SEHNR, FQNEAQ (reference sequence). CDR3 sequence reads: CASSLSPGAAYNSPLHF. The DNA for the CDR3 is TGTGCCAGCAGTCTAAGCCCAGGGGCAGCCTATAATTCACCCCTCCACTTT.

The CDR3 sequence is CASSLGDRIYEQYF. CDR3 in DNA: TGTGCCAGCAGCTTAGGAGACAGGATCTACGAGCAGTACTTC. The gene calls are TRBV5-5 and TRBJ2-7; D might be TRBD1 (6 bases). The germline gives CDR1 SGHKS, CDR2 YYEKEE (reference sequence). This CDR3 region has 14 residues. Trimming stripped 2 bases from V and 3 bases from J, with 12 bases between.